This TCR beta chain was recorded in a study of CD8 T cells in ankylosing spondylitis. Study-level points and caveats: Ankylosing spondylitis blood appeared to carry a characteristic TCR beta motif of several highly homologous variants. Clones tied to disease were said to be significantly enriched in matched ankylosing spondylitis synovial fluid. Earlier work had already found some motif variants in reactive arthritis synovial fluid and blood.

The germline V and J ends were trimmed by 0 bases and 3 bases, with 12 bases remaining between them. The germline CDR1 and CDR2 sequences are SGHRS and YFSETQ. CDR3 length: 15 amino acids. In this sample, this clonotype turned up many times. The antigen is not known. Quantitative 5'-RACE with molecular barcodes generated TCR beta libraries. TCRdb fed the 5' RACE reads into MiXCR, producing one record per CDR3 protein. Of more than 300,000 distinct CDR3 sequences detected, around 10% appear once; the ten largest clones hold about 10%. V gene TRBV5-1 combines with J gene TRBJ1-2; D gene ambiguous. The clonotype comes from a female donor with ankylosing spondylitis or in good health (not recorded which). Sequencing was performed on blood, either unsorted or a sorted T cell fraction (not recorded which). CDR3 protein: CASSLEKGRDYGYTF. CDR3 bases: TGCGCCAGCAGCTTGGAGAAGGGAAGGGACTATGGCTACACCTTC.